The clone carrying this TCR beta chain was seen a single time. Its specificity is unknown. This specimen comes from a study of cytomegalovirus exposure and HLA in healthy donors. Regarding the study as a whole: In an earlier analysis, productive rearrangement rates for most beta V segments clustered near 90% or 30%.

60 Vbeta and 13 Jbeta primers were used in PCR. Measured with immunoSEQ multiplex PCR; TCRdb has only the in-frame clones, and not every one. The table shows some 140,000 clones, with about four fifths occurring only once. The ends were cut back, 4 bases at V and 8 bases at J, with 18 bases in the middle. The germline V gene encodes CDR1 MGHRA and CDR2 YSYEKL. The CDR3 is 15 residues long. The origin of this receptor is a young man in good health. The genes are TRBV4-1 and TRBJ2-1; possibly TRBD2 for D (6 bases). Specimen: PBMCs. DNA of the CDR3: TGCGCCAGCAGCCCTGGGGCAGCGGAGGGCGATGAGCAGTTCTTC. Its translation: CASSPGAAEGDEQFF.